The clone carrying this T cell receptor beta chain was detected only once. Its antigen remains unknown. This sample was included in a study of Ad26.COV2.S vaccination and SARS-CoV-2 variants. Study details: Each vaccinee took Ad26.COV2.S intramuscularly, once or twice 56 days apart.

TCRdb's table, derived via immunoSEQ multiplex PCR, lists solely in-frame clones and lacks some. The sample lists hundreds of thousands of clones, roughly 90% seen once, with approximately 1.5% in the top ten. Stated treatment: around 19 received Ad26.COV2.S at low or high dose, single or two shots; about 5 received placebo; per-sample allocation not given. The investigators took samples on day 63 after the first vaccine or placebo injection. Trimming left V 0 bases short and J 6 bases short, with 6 bases between. From germline, CDR1 is LGHNA and CDR2 YNFKEQ. The CDR3 runs 13 residues. Overall study results and limits: Reported post-vaccination CD8+ and CD4+ T cell responses to spike showed substantial breadth.

The rearrangement links TRBV4-2 to TRBJ1-5; D gene ambiguous. This sample comprised peripheral blood, obtained in a trial of Ad26.COV2.S vaccine versus placebo. The origin of this receptor is a person aged 18 to 65 who received the Ad26.COV2.S COVID-19 vaccine or a placebo. Here the CDR3 reads CASSQDRVQPQHF. DNA for the CDR3: TGTGCCAGCAGCCAAGATCGGGTTCAGCCCCAGCATTTT.